Shown below are 6 T cell receptor beta chains from a single sample sequenced in a study of blood T cell repertoires in COVID-19. Sequenced by immunoSEQ multiplex PCR; TCRdb stores in-frame clones only, minus some. The table records around 340,000 clones, 65% to 90% of them present only once. What was sequenced was PBMCs or T cells enriched from blood (not recorded which). All receptors come from a woman aged 40 to 50 with acute COVID-19.

The rearrangement uses TRBV9 and TRBJ2-3; no clear D gene. The germline V gene has CDR1 SGDLS and CDR2 YYNGEE. V was trimmed by 2 bases and J by 2 bases, leaving 6 bases between them. CDR3 length equals 13 residues. CDR3 sequence reads: CASSVVNTDTQYF. The CDR3 DNA reads as TGTGCCAGCAGCGTTGTAAACACAGATACGCAGTATTTT.

The genes are TRBV7-9 and TRBJ1-2; D remains ambiguous. CDR1 and CDR2 from the germline V gene are SEHNR and FQNEAQ (reference sequence). Trimming removed 7 bases at V and 0 bases at J, with 15 bases between. This CDR3 region has 15 residues. This CDR3 reads CASKISGSANYGYTF. The CDR3 DNA sequence: TGTGCCAGCAAGATTTCGGGGTCAGCTAACTATGGCTACACCTTC.

This chain joins TRBV7-2 and TRBJ2-3; no definite D call. The CDR3 loop spans 14 amino acids. V lost 5 bases and J lost 1, with 10 bases in between. Germline V lookup: CDR1 SGHTA, CDR2 FQGNSA. This CDR3 reads CASSPIRGTDTQYF. The CDR3 DNA is TGTGCCAGCAGCCCGATCCGAGGCACAGATACGCAGTATTTT. The full variable domain, with the rest looked up from reference TRBV7-2 and TRBJ2-3, is GAGVSQSPSNKVTEKGKDVELRCDPISGHTALYWYRQSLGQGLEFLIYFQGNSAPDKSGLPSDRFSAERTGGSVSTLTIQRTQQEDSAVYLCASSPIRGTDTQYFGPGTRLTVL.

V is TRBV3-1 (or the pseudogene TRBV3-2) and J is TRBJ2-5, with 15 bases that match TRBD2. Germline CDR1 reads LGHDT; CDR2 reads YNNKEL (reference sequence). J lost 4 bases, V lost 4 bases, and 4 bases had no gene match. The CDR3 totals 16 residues. The chain's CDR3 is CASSRGLAGGPETQYF. The CDR3 DNA sequence: TGTGCCAGCAGCCGCGGACTAGCGGGAGGGCCAGAGACCCAGTACTTC.

This chain links TRBV28 with TRBJ2-7; D might be TRBD2 (5 bases). The CDR3 is 13 amino acids. V gave up 5 bases and J gave up 2 bases, with 10 bases separating them. CDR1 and CDR2 from the germline V gene are MDHEN and SYDVKM. The CDR3 bases are TGTGCCAGCAGTACCCCAGCGGCCTACGAGCAGTACTTC. Translated: CASSTPAAYEQYF.

The chain is built from TRBV4-2 and TRBJ2-1, with TRBD2 as a possible D gene (6 bases). The CDR3 has 21 amino acids. The germline CDR1 and CDR2 sequences are LGHNA and YNFKEQ. The V end was cut by 0 bases, the J end by 0 bases, with 24 bases between. The CDR3, as DNA: TGTGCCAGCAGCCAAGAGGTTGCTCCGGGACTCCAGCAGAACTCCTACAATGAGCAGTTCTTC. It yields the protein CASSQEVAPGLQQNSYNEQFF.